What follows are 31 T cell receptor beta chains derived from one specimen sequenced in a study of blood T cell repertoires in COVID-19. Sequencing used immunoSEQ multiplex PCR; TCRdb keeps in-frame clones, though not all of them. The sample has around 300,000 clones, 90% seen once; the top ten hold 3.5% to 5%. Specimen: PBMCs or T cells enriched from blood (not recorded which). The receptors originated from a woman aged 18-29 years with acute COVID-19.

This rearrangement joins TRBV13 to TRBJ1-2, with D perhaps TRBD1 (6 bases). The length of the CDR3 is 14 residues. CDR1 is PRHDT and CDR2 is FYEKMQ in the germline V gene (reference sequence). The V gene lost 4 bases and the J gene lost 2 bases, with 11 bases spanning the gap. CDR3 in amino acids: CASSYEGGNYGYTF. The CDR3 bases are TGTGCCAGCAGCTACGAGGGGGGGAACTATGGCTACACCTTC.

This clone was detected only a few times. The gene calls are TRBV10-1 and TRBJ2-7, with 9 bases identical to TRBD2. From germline, CDR1 is WNHNN and CDR2 SYGVQD (reference sequence). The trim removed 3 bases at V and 2 bases at J, leaving 5 bases unmatched. CDR3 length equals 15 residues. The CDR3 reads CASSEDLAGPYEQYF. DNA of the CDR3: TGCGCCAGCAGTGAAGATCTAGCGGGACCCTACGAGCAGTACTTC.

The rearrangement uses TRBV10-2 and TRBJ1-3, with 8 bases identical to TRBD1. V lost 5 bases, J lost 2 bases, and 8 bases stayed unmatched. Germline V CDR1 and CDR2: WSHSY, SAAADI. The CDR3 runs to 16 residues. CDR3 DNA: TGCGCCAGCAGTTGGACAGGGATGACGCCTGGAAACACCATATATTTT. It translates to CASSWTGMTPGNTIYF.

The V and J genes are TRBV7-9 and TRBJ1-4; no clear D. The length of the CDR3 is 17 residues. V was trimmed by 6 bases and J by 1 base, leaving 18 bases between them. In germline, CDR1 is SEHNR, CDR2 FQNEAQ (reference sequence). DNA of the CDR3: TGTGCCAGCAGTTACACACTCCTTCGAGGAACTAATGAAAAACTGTTTTTT. Translated: CASSYTLLRGTNEKLFF.

The chain links TRBV18 to TRBJ1-3, with a weak D call TRBD1 (6 bases). CDR3 size: 14 residues. Germline-derived CDR1 and CDR2 are KGHSH and LQKENI. V lost 5 bases and J 2 bases, leaving 10 bases between the germline ends. CDR3: CASSTGTTGNTIYF. The CDR3 DNA reads as TGTGCCAGCTCAACAGGGACTACTGGAAACACCATATATTTT.

V gene TRBV18 combines with J gene TRBJ1-3; D gene unclear. Trimming took 5 bases from V and 3 from J, leaving 11 bases between them. The germline V gene has CDR1 KGHSH and CDR2 LQKENI. CDR3 length: 14 residues. CDR3 sequence reads: CASSTGSFGNTIYF. The CDR3 region has the DNA TGTGCCAGCTCAACGGGATCCTTTGGAAACACCATATATTTT.

J is TRBJ2-1 and V is TRBV19, with TRBD2 matching 8 bases. The CDR3 contains 16 residues. V shed 5 bases, J shed 8 bases, and the junction held 14 bases outside the gene matches. CDR1 and CDR2 (germline): LNHDA, SQIVND (reference sequence). This chain's CDR3 is CASSAPWGLGLDEQFF. Here the CDR3 DNA reads TGTGCCAGTAGTGCTCCCTGGGGACTAGGCCTGGATGAGCAGTTCTTC.

This clone appeared a few times. V and J are TRBV30 and TRBJ1-3; 9 bases line up with TRBD1. Unmatched junction bases numbered 9, after V lost 3 bases and J lost 0 bases. The CDR3 covers 17 residues. Germline V gives CDR1 GTSNPN, CDR2 SVGIG (reference sequence). The CDR3 loop reads CAWSRDRVSNSGNTIYF. The CDR3 nucleotides read TGTGCCTGGAGCCGGGACAGGGTATCCAACTCTGGAAACACCATATATTTT.

The chain combines TRBV19 with TRBJ1-1, with D unclear. This CDR3 spans 12 amino acids. Germline CDR1 and CDR2: LNHDA and SQIVND (reference sequence). V lost 8 bases and J 1 base, leaving 8 bases between the germline ends. CDR3 in amino acids: CASWAQNTEAFF. The CDR3 region has the DNA TGTGCCAGTTGGGCTCAGAACACTGAAGCTTTCTTT.

The chain uses TRBV7-3 and TRBJ2-7; 7 bases agree with TRBD1. With 3 bases clipped from V and 2 bases from J, the junction kept 7 bases outside the gene matches. Germline V gene sequence: CDR1 SGHTA, CDR2 FQGTGA. This CDR3 is built from 15 residues. CDR3 nucleotide sequence: TGTGCCAGCAGCTTTAACAGGGGAAAGGCCTACGAGCAGTACTTC. Protein sequence: CASSFNRGKAYEQYF.

This rearrangement joins TRBV5-4 to TRBJ2-7; D is perhaps TRBD2 (6 bases). The CDR3 length is 11 residues. Trimming took off 1 base at V and 7 bases at J, with 6 bases between the two ends. The germline gives CDR1 SGHNT, CDR2 YYREEE (reference sequence). The CDR3 here is CASSLSGEQYF. The CDR3 DNA reads as TGTGCCAGCAGCTTGAGCGGGGAGCAGTACTTC.

This chain uses TRBV6-5 with TRBJ2-3; 7 bases are shared with TRBD2. The CDR3 is 13 residues long. Germline V gene lookup returns CDR1 MNHEY and CDR2 SVGAGI. V trimming: 7 bases; J trimming: 4 bases; junction bases outside the gene matches: 5. The CDR3 DNA reads TGTGCCAGCAACGCGGGAGCCGCAGATACGCAGTATTTT. Translating gives CASNAGAADTQYF.

The chain combines TRBV2 with TRBJ1-1, with a tentative D call TRBD1 (6 bases). The CDR3 is 11 residues long. Trimming stripped 6 bases from V and 7 bases from J, with 9 bases between. Germline V gives CDR1 SNHLY, CDR2 FYNNEI. The CDR3 DNA reads TGTGCCAGCAGCCTACAGGGTGAAGCTTTCTTT. It specifies CASSLQGEAFF.

The rearrangement links TRBV5-5 to TRBJ1-1; 8 bases fit TRBD1. J was trimmed by 6 bases and V by 4 bases; bases with no gene match: 8. CDR3 length: 14 residues. The V gene's germline CDR1 is SGHKS and CDR2 YYEKEE (reference sequence). The CDR3 loop reads CASSPQTGDAEAFF. In DNA, the CDR3 is TGTGCCAGCAGCCCGCAGACAGGGGACGCTGAAGCTTTCTTT. The full variable domain, its missing parts supplied by reference TRBV5-5 and TRBJ1-1, is DAGVTQSPTHLIKTRGQQVTLRCSPISGHKSVSWYQQVLGQGPQFIFQYYEKEERGRGNFPDRFSARQFPNYSSELNVNALLLGDSALYLCASSPQTGDAEAFFGQGTRLTVV.

J is TRBJ1-5 and V is TRBV28; D possibly corresponds to TRBD1 (6 bases). The CDR3 spans 15 residues. Germline CDR1 reads MDHEN; CDR2 reads SYDVKM. Trimming removed 6 bases from V and 0 bases from J, with 12 bases in between. The CDR3 bases are TGTGCCAGCAGGGTGACAGGCGATAGCAATCAGCCCCAGCATTTT. This gives the protein CASRVTGDSNQPQHF.

This chain uses TRBV24-1 with TRBJ1-2, with TRBD1 matching 10 bases. The germline CDR1 and CDR2 sequences are KGHDR and SFDVKD. Trimming cost V 6 bases and J 7 bases; bases outside gene matches: 4. The CDR3 is made up of 13 amino acids. The CDR3 DNA reads TGTGCCACCAGTTACCGGGACAGGGGTGGCTACACCTTC. Translated: CATSYRDRGGYTF.

The CDR3 loop is CASSPSLARRPNTGELFF. In DNA form, the CDR3 reads TGTGCCAGCAGTCCCTCACTAGCTCGCCGCCCCAACACCGGGGAGCTGTTTTTT. The chain recombines TRBV28 with TRBJ2-2, with D possibly being TRBD2 (6 bases). This CDR3 region has 18 residues. V was shortened by 5 bases and J by 2 bases, with 21 bases between the two germline ends. The germline gives CDR1 MDHEN, CDR2 SYDVKM.

V and J are TRBV9 and TRBJ1-6, with unresolved D. Deletions cut 4 bases from V and 0 bases from J, with 5 bases between. The CDR3 spans 14 residues. Germline values: CDR1 SGDLS, CDR2 YYNGEE. This chain's CDR3 is CASSQYSYNSPLHF. The CDR3, as DNA: TGTGCCAGCAGCCAGTACTCCTATAATTCACCCCTCCACTTT.

This clone has just a few counts. V usage is TRBV7-9 and J usage is TRBJ1-4, with 9 bases aligning to TRBD1. Germline V CDR1 and CDR2: SEHNR, FQNEAQ (reference sequence). V lost 4 bases to trimming and J lost 12 bases; unmatched junction nucleotides: 3. This CDR3 has 12 residues. The CDR3 region is CASSWGQGELFF. The CDR3, as DNA: TGTGCCAGCAGCTGGGGACAGGGCGAACTGTTTTTT.

The gene calls are TRBV9 and TRBJ2-5, with a tentative D call TRBD2 (5 bases). Germline V gene data show CDR1 as SGDLS and CDR2 as YYNGEE. Trimming cost V 0 bases and J 0 bases, with 9 bases left between them. The CDR3 runs to 15 residues. CDR3 nucleotide sequence: TGTGCCAGCAGCGTAGGGCCGGGGTACCAAGAGACCCAGTACTTC. It specifies CASSVGPGYQETQYF.

The V gene is TRBV20-1, the J gene TRBJ1-2; tentatively, D is TRBD1 (5 bases). In germline, CDR1 is DFQATT, CDR2 SNEGSKA (reference sequence). This CDR3 comprises 11 residues. V was clipped by 5 bases and J by 7 bases, with 11 bases between them. DNA of the CDR3: TGCAGTGCTCCACGGGGGGGTGGCTACACCTTC. Its protein is CSAPRGGGYTF.

The CDR3 DNA reads TGTGCCTGGAGTGCGGGACAGGGGGCGCGACAGCCCCAGCATTTT. Translating gives CAWSAGQGARQPQHF. The V gene is TRBV30, the J gene TRBJ1-5; 12 positions agree with TRBD1. Germline V gene data show CDR1 as GTSNPN and CDR2 as SVGIG (reference sequence). V was pared by 1 base and J by 7 bases, with 5 bases of the junction left unmatched. CDR3 length: 15 amino acids.

The chain carries TRBV3-1 (or the pseudogene TRBV3-2) and TRBJ2-2; TRBD2 is a possible D gene (5 bases). CDR3 size: 14 residues. Germline V lookup: CDR1 LGHDT, CDR2 YNNKEL (reference sequence). The V gene lost 8 bases and the J gene lost 6 bases, with 16 bases spanning the gap. As DNA, the CDR3 is TGTGCCAGCCGGGATGGCGGAAGACCCGGGGAGCTGTTTTTT. It codes for CASRDGGRPGELFF.

The rearrangement links TRBV27 to TRBJ2-5; a weak D match, TRBD2 (5 bases). The germline V and J ends were trimmed by 5 bases and 7 bases, with 8 bases remaining between them. Germline CDR1 is MNHEY and CDR2 is SMNVEV (reference sequence). The CDR3 sequence is 11 residues long. The CDR3 sequence: CASSTAGTQYF. The CDR3 nucleotides are TGTGCCAGCAGTACCGCGGGGACCCAGTACTTC.

This chain joins TRBV7-9 and TRBJ2-1; possibly TRBD1 for D (6 bases). V gave up 8 bases and J gave up 5 bases, with 16 bases separating them. CDR3 length equals 14 residues. Germline-derived CDR1 and CDR2 are SEHNR and FQNEAQ (reference sequence). In DNA, the CDR3 is TGTGCCAGCGGGGGCTCTAGGGGGAACAATGAGCAGTTCTTC. This gives the protein CASGGSRGNNEQFF.

This chain uses TRBV12-3 or TRBV12-4 with TRBJ1-3; D uncertain. The CDR3 contains 13 residues. Deletions cut 7 bases from V and 0 bases from J, with 7 bases between. The CDR3 nucleotides are TGTGCCAGCAAACTGAGCTCTGGAAACACCATATATTTT. It codes for CASKLSSGNTIYF.

The rearrangement uses TRBV7-2 and TRBJ2-1, with TRBD2 matching over 9 bases. CDR3 length: 13 amino acids. CDR1 and CDR2 from the germline V gene are SGHTA and FQGNSA. After removal of 3 bases from V and 7 bases from J, the junction contained 1 base not matched to a gene. The CDR3 region has the DNA TGTGCCAGCAGCTTCCTAGCGGGAAATGAGCAGTTCTTC. Encoded protein: CASSFLAGNEQFF.

The chain couples TRBV3-1 (or the pseudogene TRBV3-2) to TRBJ2-7, with no clear D. The CDR3 is 14 residues long. Germline-derived CDR1 and CDR2 are LGHDT and YNNKEL (reference sequence). Deletions cut 0 bases from V and 2 bases from J, with 8 bases between. CDR3 in amino acids: CASSQEGLTYEQYF. The DNA of the CDR3 is TGTGCCAGCAGCCAAGAGGGCCTTACCTACGAGCAGTACTTC.

The chain has TRBV5-1 and TRBJ1-2; tentatively, D is TRBD1 (6 bases). Deletions cut 4 bases from V and 1 base from J, with 17 bases between. The germline V gene encodes CDR1 SGHRS and CDR2 YFSETQ. The CDR3 runs 16 residues. Here the CDR3 reads CASSVGGTLLNYGYTF. The CDR3 DNA sequence: TGCGCCAGCAGCGTGGGGGGGACACTCCTTAACTATGGCTACACCTTC.

The chain couples TRBV9 to TRBJ2-7; TRBD2 agrees at 7 bases. V was pared by 0 bases and J by 2 bases, with 8 bases of the junction left unmatched. CDR1 and CDR2 (germline): SGDLS, YYNGEE. The CDR3 extends over 16 amino acids. CDR3 sequence: CASSVGGSGRTYEQYF. DNA for the CDR3: TGTGCCAGCAGCGTAGGAGGTAGCGGGCGCACCTACGAGCAGTACTTC.

V is TRBV29-1 and J is TRBJ1-1, with unresolved D. V was pared by 2 bases and J by 11 bases, with 12 bases between. The CDR3 runs 11 residues. Germline CDR1 and CDR2: SQVTM and ANQGSEA. The chain's CDR3 is CSVEYGILAFF. The CDR3 region has the DNA TGCAGCGTTGAATATGGCATCTTGGCTTTCTTT.